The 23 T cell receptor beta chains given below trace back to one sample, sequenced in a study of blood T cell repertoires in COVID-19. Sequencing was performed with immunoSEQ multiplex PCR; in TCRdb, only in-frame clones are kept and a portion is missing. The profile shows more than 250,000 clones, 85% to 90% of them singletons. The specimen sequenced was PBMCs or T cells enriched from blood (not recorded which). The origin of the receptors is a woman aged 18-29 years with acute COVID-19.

The CDR3 loop reads CASSYRGGSNQPQHF. CDR3 in DNA: TGTGCCAGCAGTTACCGTGGGGGCAGCAATCAGCCCCAGCATTTT. J is TRBJ1-5 and V is TRBV6-2 or TRBV6-3; tentatively, D is TRBD1 (6 bases). This CDR3 spans 15 amino acids. V dropped 2 bases and J dropped 1 base, with 9 bases sitting between them. Germline V CDR1 and CDR2: MNHEY, SVGEGT.

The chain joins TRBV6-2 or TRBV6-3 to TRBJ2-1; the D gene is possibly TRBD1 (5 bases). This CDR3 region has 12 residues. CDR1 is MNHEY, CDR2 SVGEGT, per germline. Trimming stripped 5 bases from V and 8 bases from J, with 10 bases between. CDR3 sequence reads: CASSTGWDEQFF. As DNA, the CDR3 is TGTGCCAGCAGTACAGGTTGGGATGAGCAGTTCTTC.

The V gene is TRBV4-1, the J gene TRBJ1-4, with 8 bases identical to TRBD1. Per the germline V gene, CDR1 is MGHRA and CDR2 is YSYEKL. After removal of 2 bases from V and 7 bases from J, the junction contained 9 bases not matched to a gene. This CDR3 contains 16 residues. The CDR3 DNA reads TGCGCCAGCAGCCAATACGGACAGGGATTCACTGAAAAACTGTTTTTT. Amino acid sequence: CASSQYGQGFTEKLFF.

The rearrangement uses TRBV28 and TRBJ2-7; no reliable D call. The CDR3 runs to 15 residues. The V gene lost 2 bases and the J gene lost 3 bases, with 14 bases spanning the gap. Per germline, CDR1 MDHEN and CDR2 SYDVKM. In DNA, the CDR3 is TGTGCCAGCAGTTTAGTGGCAGAACGCTTCTACGAGCAGTACTTC. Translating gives CASSLVAERFYEQYF.

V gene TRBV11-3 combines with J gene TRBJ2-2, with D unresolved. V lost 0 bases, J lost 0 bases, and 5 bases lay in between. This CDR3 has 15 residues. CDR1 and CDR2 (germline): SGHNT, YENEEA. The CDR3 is CASSLDRANTGELFF. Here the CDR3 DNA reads TGTGCCAGCAGCTTAGATCGAGCGAACACCGGGGAGCTGTTTTTT.

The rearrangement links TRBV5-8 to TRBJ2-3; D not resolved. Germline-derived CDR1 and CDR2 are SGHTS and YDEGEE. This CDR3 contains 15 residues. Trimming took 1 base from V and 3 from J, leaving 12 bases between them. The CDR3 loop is CASSLPADSTDTQYF. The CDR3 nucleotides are TGTGCCAGCAGCTTGCCTGCCGACTCGACAGATACGCAGTATTTT.

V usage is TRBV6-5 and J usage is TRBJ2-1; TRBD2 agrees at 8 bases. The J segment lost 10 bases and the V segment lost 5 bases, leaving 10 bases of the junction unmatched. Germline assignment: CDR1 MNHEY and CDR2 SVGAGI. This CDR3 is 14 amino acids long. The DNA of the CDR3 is TGTGCCAGCAGTACAAACCGGGGGGGTGGGGAGCAGTTCTTC. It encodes CASSTNRGGGEQFF.

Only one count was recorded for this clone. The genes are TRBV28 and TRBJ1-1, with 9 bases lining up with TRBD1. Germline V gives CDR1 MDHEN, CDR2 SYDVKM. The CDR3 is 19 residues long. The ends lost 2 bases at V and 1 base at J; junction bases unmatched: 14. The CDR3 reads CASSLPRTGGGWKNTEAFF. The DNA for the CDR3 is TGTGCCAGCAGTTTACCCCGAACAGGGGGCGGTTGGAAGAACACTGAAGCTTTCTTT.

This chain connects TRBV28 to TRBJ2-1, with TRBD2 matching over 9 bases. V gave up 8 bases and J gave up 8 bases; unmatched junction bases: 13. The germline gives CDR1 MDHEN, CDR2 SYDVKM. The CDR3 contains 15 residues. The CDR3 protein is CASPPASGKGDEQFF. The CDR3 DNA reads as TGTGCCAGCCCTCCCGCTAGCGGGAAGGGAGATGAGCAGTTCTTC.

CDR3 DNA sequence: TGTGCCAGCAGCAAACCGACTAGCCCCGCCAATGAGCAGTTCTTC. Protein product: CASSKPTSPANEQFF. This chain links TRBV21-1 with TRBJ2-1; the D call TRBD2 from the table was never checked on the DNA. TRBV21-1 is classified as a pseudogene. The CDR3 totals 15 residues.

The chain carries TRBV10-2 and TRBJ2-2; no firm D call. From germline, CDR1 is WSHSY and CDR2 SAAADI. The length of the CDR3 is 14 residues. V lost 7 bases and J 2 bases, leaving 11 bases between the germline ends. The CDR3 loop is CASIFRTNTGELFF. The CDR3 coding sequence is TGCGCCAGCATTTTTAGAACTAACACCGGGGAGCTGTTTTTT.

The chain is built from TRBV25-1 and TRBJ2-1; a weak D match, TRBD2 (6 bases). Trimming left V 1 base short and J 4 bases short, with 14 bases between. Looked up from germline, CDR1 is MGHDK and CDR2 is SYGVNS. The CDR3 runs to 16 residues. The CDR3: CASSELAAPRYNEQFF. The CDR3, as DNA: TGTGCCAGCAGTGAATTAGCGGCCCCGAGATACAATGAGCAGTTCTTC.

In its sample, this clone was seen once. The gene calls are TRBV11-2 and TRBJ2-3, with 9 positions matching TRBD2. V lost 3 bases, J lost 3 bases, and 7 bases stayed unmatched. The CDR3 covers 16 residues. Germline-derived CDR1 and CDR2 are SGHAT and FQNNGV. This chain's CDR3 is CASSFSRLAGTDTQYF. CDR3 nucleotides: TGTGCCAGCAGCTTTTCCCGTCTAGCGGGAACAGATACGCAGTATTTT.

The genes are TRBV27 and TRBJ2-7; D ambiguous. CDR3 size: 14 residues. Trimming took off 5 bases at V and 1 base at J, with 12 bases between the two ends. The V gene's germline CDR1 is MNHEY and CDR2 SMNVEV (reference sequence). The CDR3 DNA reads TGTGCCAGCAGTCCTACCGACGGGTCCTACGAGCAGTACTTC. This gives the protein CASSPTDGSYEQYF.

CDR3 sequence reads: CASSLGLTSGKGYNEQFF. For the CDR3, the DNA is TGTGCCAGCAGCTTAGGATTGACTAGCGGGAAGGGATACAATGAGCAGTTCTTC. The rearrangement links TRBV7-6 to TRBJ2-1; TRBD2 matches at 11 bases. CDR1 is SGHVS, CDR2 FNYEAQ, per germline. The CDR3 runs to 18 residues. After removal of 1 base from V and 4 bases from J, the junction contained 9 bases not matched to a gene.

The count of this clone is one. CDR3 DNA: TGTGCCAGCAGGGCAGCCGCAGGGGGTAATCAGCCCCAGCATTTT. It specifies CASRAAAGGNQPQHF. The V gene is TRBV28, the J gene TRBJ1-5; 7 bases line up with TRBD1. The V gene's germline CDR1 is MDHEN and CDR2 SYDVKM. The junction had 9 bases not matched to a gene; V was cut back by 6 bases and J by 4 bases. This CDR3 contains 15 residues.

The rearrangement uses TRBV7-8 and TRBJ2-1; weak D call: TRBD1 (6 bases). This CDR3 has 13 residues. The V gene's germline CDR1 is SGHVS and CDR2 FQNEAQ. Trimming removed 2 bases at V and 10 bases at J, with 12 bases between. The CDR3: CASSLLQGREQFF. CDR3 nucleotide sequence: TGTGCCAGCAGCTTACTACAGGGCCGGGAGCAGTTCTTC.

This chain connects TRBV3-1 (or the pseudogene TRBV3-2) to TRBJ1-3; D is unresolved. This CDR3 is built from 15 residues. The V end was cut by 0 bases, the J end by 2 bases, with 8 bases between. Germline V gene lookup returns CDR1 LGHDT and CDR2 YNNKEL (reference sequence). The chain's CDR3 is CASSQDEETGNTIYF. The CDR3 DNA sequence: TGTGCCAGCAGCCAAGACGAGGAAACTGGAAACACCATATATTTT.

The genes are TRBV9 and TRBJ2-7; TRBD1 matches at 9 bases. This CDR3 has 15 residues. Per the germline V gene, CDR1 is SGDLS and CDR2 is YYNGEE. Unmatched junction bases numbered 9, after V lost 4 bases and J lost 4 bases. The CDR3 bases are TGTGCCAGCAGCCCCCGGACAGGGGCTGAATACGAGCAGTACTTC. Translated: CASSPRTGAEYEQYF.

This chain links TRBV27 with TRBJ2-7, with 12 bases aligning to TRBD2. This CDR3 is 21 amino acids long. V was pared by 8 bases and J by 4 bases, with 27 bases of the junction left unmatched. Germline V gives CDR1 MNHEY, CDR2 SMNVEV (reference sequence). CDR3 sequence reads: CASQGSSPKSSGRAVEYEQYF. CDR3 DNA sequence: TGTGCCAGCCAGGGGTCGTCTCCGAAATCTAGCGGGAGGGCCGTGGAATACGAGCAGTACTTC.

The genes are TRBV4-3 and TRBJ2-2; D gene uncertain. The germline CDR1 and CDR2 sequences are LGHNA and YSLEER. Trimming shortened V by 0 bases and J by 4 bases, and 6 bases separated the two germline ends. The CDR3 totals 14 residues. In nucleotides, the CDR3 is TGCGCCAGCAGCCAAGAATTCGGCACCGGGGAGCTGTTTTTT. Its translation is CASSQEFGTGELFF.

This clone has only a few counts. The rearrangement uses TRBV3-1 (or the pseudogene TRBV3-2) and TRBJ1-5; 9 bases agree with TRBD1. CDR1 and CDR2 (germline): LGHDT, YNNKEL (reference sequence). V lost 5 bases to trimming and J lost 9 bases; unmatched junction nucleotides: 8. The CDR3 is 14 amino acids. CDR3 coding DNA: TGTGCCAGCAGCTCGGGACAGGGCTCCCTGCCCCAGCATTTT. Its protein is CASSSGQGSLPQHF.

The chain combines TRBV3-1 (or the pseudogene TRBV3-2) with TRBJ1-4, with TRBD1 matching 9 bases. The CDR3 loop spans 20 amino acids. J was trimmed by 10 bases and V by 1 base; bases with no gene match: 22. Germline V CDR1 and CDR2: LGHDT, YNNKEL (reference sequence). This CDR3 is CASSQATRDRENDRRGKLFF. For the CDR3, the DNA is TGTGCCAGCAGCCAAGCTACCCGGGACAGGGAAAATGACCGCAGAGGAAAACTGTTTTTT.